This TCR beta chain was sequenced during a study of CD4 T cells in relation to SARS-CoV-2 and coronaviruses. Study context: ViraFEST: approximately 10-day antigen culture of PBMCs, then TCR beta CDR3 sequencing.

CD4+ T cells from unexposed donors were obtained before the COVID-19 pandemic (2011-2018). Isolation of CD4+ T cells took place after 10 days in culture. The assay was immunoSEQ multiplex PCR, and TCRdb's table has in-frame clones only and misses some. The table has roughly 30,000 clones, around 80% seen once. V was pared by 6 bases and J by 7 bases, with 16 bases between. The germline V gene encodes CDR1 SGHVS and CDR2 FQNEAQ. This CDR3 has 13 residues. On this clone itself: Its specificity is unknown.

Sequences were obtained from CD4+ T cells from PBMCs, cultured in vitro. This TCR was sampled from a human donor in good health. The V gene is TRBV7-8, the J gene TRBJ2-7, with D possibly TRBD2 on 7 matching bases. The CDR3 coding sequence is TGTGCCAGCAGATTTAGGGAGGGGGGGGAGCAGTACTTC. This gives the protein CASRFREGGEQYF.